These 20 T cell receptor beta chains were all obtained from the same sample, sequenced in a study of cytomegalovirus exposure and HLA in healthy donors. The table came from immunoSEQ multiplex PCR; TCRdb's copy has only in-frame clones and leaves some out. The table has about 63,000 clones, around 93% seen once. The sequenced material came from PBMCs. These receptors all come from a woman between 18 and 29 years old in good health and CMV-seropositive.

The chain is built from TRBV11-3 and TRBJ2-7, with D possibly TRBD2 on 7 matching bases. Trimming took off 2 bases at V and 2 bases at J, with 10 bases between the two ends. This CDR3 is 14 amino acids long. The germline V gene encodes CDR1 SGHNT and CDR2 YENEEA. CDR3 loop: CASSLRGGTYEQYF. The CDR3 region has the DNA TGTGCCAGCAGCTTAAGGGGGGGAACCTACGAGCAGTACTTC.

The genes are TRBV10-3 and TRBJ2-3; D is ambiguous. This CDR3 has 12 amino acids. The V end was cut by 4 bases, the J end by 6 bases, with 8 bases between. Germline assignment: CDR1 ENHRY and CDR2 SYGVKD. CDR3 in DNA: TGTGCCATCAGTGGAGGTTCCGATACGCAGTATTTT. This codes for CAISGGSDTQYF.

The rearrangement joins TRBV28 to TRBJ1-4; TRBD1 aligns across 9 bases. The CDR3 loop spans 14 amino acids. V lost 6 bases, J lost 11 bases, and 10 bases stayed unmatched. In germline, CDR1 is MDHEN, CDR2 SYDVKM. CDR3 sequence (DNA): TGTGCCAGCAGGGCCGGGACAGGGTATGGGAAACTGTTTTTT. This gives the protein CASRAGTGYGKLFF. Using reference TRBV28 and TRBJ1-4 for the parts outside the CDR3, the full variable domain is DVKVTQSSRYLVKRTGEKVFLECVQDMDHENMFWYRQDPGLGLRLIYFSYDVKMKEKGDIPEGYSVSREKKERFSLILESASTNQTSMYLCASRAGTGYGKLFFGSGTQLSVL.

The CDR3 coding sequence is TGTGCCAGCAGTAATGGAGTGGATTCCACTGAAGCTTTCTTT. Amino acids: CASSNGVDSTEAFF. This chain connects TRBV6-1 to TRBJ1-1, with unresolved D. Germline V CDR1 and CDR2: MNHNS, SASEGT. This CDR3 is 14 amino acids long. V was clipped by 5 bases and J by 4 bases, with 14 bases between them.

This sequence joins TRBV5-1 and TRBJ2-1, with 7 bases matching TRBD1. CDR1 and CDR2 (germline): SGHRS, YFSETQ. Trimming cost V 3 bases and J 7 bases; bases outside gene matches: 13. The CDR3 loop spans 16 amino acids. Written as DNA, the CDR3 is TGCGCCAGCAGCTCGAATACAGGGGTTACGGGAAATGAGCAGTTCTTC. Its translation: CASSSNTGVTGNEQFF.

The V call is TRBV5-1, the J call TRBJ1-2; 10 nucleotides agree with TRBD1. Germline trimming cut 3 bases from V and 4 bases from J; bases unmatched to any gene: 0. The CDR3 is made up of 13 amino acids. Germline loops: CDR1 SGHRS, CDR2 YFSETQ. CDR3 sequence: CASSWDRGYGYTF. The CDR3 DNA sequence: TGCGCCAGCAGCTGGGACAGGGGCTATGGCTACACCTTC.

The chain joins TRBV5-1 to TRBJ2-7; 7 bases line up with TRBD2. CDR1 and CDR2 from the germline V gene are SGHRS and YFSETQ. The CDR3 length is 13 residues. V lost 4 bases and J lost 6; bases outside the gene matches: 7. The CDR3 bases are TGCGCCAGCAGCCCCGTGACTAGCCGCGAGCAGTACTTC. Translating gives CASSPVTSREQYF.

The chain couples TRBV7-9 to TRBJ2-2; the D gene is possibly TRBD1 (6 bases). V was shortened by 7 bases and J by 13 bases, with 34 bases between the two germline ends. The germline V gene encodes CDR1 SEHNR and CDR2 FQNEAQ (reference sequence). The length of the CDR3 is 18 residues. The chain's CDR3 is CASTGPLRGHTEIGGLFF. The CDR3 region has the DNA TGTGCCAGCACCGGACCACTCCGGGGACACACGGAAATCGGTGGGCTGTTTTTT.

V gene TRBV5-1 combines with J gene TRBJ2-3; 7 bases are a match to TRBD2. J lost 6 bases, V lost 4 bases, and 8 bases had no gene match. CDR1 is SGHRS, CDR2 YFSETQ, per germline. This CDR3 comprises 14 residues. The CDR3 nucleotides read TGCGCCAGCAGCCCCAGGACTAGTTCTGATACGCAGTATTTT. Translating it yields CASSPRTSSDTQYF.

This rearrangement joins TRBV12-2 to TRBJ2-3; the table's TRBD2 call for D was not verified on the DNA. TRBV12-2 counts as a pseudogene. The CDR3 is 23 residues long. The CDR3 sequence: CASRLGLNDYRRKARRVEDTQYF. CDR3 sequence (DNA): TGTGCAAGTCGCTTAGGTCTCAATGATTATCGGAGGAAGGCTAGGAGGGTTGAAGATACGCAGTATTTT.

This chain links TRBV9 with TRBJ1-4, with D possibly being TRBD1 (5 bases). Trimming pared 4 bases from V and 8 bases from J, leaving 15 bases between. Germline V gene data show CDR1 as SGDLS and CDR2 as YYNGEE. The CDR3 sequence is 14 residues long. CDR3 sequence (DNA): TGTGCCAGCAGCTCGAGGAGGGGAGGGGAAAAACTGTTTTTT. Translated: CASSSRRGGEKLFF.

The chain links TRBV10-3 to TRBJ2-1; 7 bases map to TRBD2. The V gene's germline CDR1 is ENHRY and CDR2 SYGVKD. V lost 2 bases, J lost 11 bases, and 15 bases stayed unmatched. The CDR3 consists of 16 residues. The CDR3 DNA sequence: TGTGCCATCAGTGAGACGGTAGCGGGTCCTCGCCCCCAGCAGTTCTTC. Protein sequence: CAISETVAGPRPQQFF.

The rearrangement joins TRBV4-1 to TRBJ1-4; D possibly corresponds to TRBD1 (5 bases). V gave up 1 base and J gave up 8 bases, with 14 bases separating them. Germline assignment: CDR1 MGHRA and CDR2 YSYEKL. The CDR3 totals 15 residues. CDR3 sequence reads: CASSQVTGQLEKLFF. In DNA, the CDR3 is TGCGCCAGCAGCCAAGTCACAGGCCAACTCGAAAAACTGTTTTTT.

V is TRBV5-1 and J is TRBJ1-2, with 9 bases fitting TRBD1. V gave up 4 bases and J gave up 4 bases; unmatched junction bases: 5. The CDR3 is 14 amino acids. In germline, CDR1 is SGHRS, CDR2 YFSETQ. The CDR3 region is CASSEPGQGYGYTF. CDR3 coding DNA: TGCGCCAGCAGCGAACCGGGACAGGGCTATGGCTACACCTTC. Full variable domain (rest looked up from reference TRBV5-1 and TRBJ1-2): KAGVTQTPRYLIKTRGQQVTLSCSPISGHRSVSWYQQTPGQGLQFLFEYFSETQRNKGNFPGRFSGRQFSNSRSEMNVSTLELGDSALYLCASSEPGQGYGYTFGSGTRLTVV.

The chain joins TRBV4-3 to TRBJ2-7, with 8 nucleotides matching TRBD2. Germline V gives CDR1 LGHNA, CDR2 YSLEER. V shed 0 bases and J 3 bases; nucleotides not matched to a gene: 4. The CDR3 length is 15 residues. The CDR3 sequence is CASSQEQRGNYEQYF. CDR3 nucleotide sequence: TGCGCCAGCAGCCAAGAGCAGCGGGGGAACTACGAGCAGTACTTC.

The chain links TRBV5-4 to TRBJ2-3, with TRBD2 identical over 16 bases. The length of the CDR3 is 19 residues. Germline lookup yields CDR1 SGHNT and CDR2 YYREEE (reference sequence). After removal of 4 bases from V and 1 base from J, the junction contained 9 bases not matched to a gene. The CDR3 loop is CASSLGTSGGARGTDTQYF. The CDR3 bases are TGTGCCAGCAGCCTGGGGACTAGCGGGGGGGCCCGAGGCACAGATACGCAGTATTTT.

The chain joins TRBV6-5 to TRBJ2-1; TRBD2 matches at 11 bases. The V and J ends lost 5 bases and 5 bases, in that order; junction bases with no gene match: 5. This CDR3 comprises 15 residues. Germline V gene data show CDR1 as MNHEY and CDR2 as SVGAGI. The CDR3 sequence: CASSPGTSGNNEQFF. DNA for the CDR3: TGTGCCAGCAGTCCCGGGACTAGCGGAAACAATGAGCAGTTCTTC.

The chain uses TRBV7-3 and TRBJ1-1, with TRBD1 matching 10 bases. Germline assignment: CDR1 SGHTA and CDR2 FQGTGA. The V gene end was trimmed by 5 bases and the J gene end by 6 bases; junction bases not matched to a gene: 9. This CDR3 comprises 15 residues. Here the CDR3 reads CASSEPGQGLSEAFF. The CDR3, as DNA: TGTGCCAGCAGCGAACCGGGACAGGGGTTGTCTGAAGCTTTCTTT.

The chain joins TRBV6-1 to TRBJ1-6; no clear D gene. Deletions cut 4 bases from V and 8 bases from J, with 15 bases between. CDR3 length: 15 amino acids. Per the germline V gene, CDR1 is MNHNS and CDR2 is SASEGT. The chain's CDR3 is CASSGAEARDSPLHF. DNA of the CDR3: TGTGCCAGCAGTGGCGCCGAGGCTCGGGATTCACCCCTCCACTTT.

The CDR3 nucleotides are TGCAGTGCAGACAGGGCGGGCGAGCAGTACTTC. As protein: CSADRAGEQYF. The chain employs TRBV20-1 and TRBJ2-7; 7 bases map to TRBD1. The CDR3 is 11 residues long. V lost 6 bases, J lost 6 bases, and 5 bases stayed unmatched. CDR1 and CDR2 (germline): DFQATT, SNEGSKA (reference sequence).